This T cell receptor (beta chain) came from a study of control samples from healthy donors and cancer patients. CDR3 length: 16 amino acids. The germline V gene has CDR1 SGDLS and CDR2 YYNGEE. The V end was cut by 4 bases, the J end by 3 bases, with 16 bases between. The assay was immunoSEQ multiplex PCR, and TCRdb's table has in-frame clones only and misses some. The sample shows about 220,000 clones, about 95% of them seen only once. V gene TRBV9 combines with J gene TRBJ2-2; D uncertain. The TCR comes from a man between 50 and 59 years old in good health. Sequencing used blood. The DNA of the CDR3 is TGTGCCAGCAGCCCCCGCCCCGGTTCGGACACCGGGGAGCTGTTTTTT. Amino acid sequence: CASSPRPGSDTGELFF.